What follows are 26 T cell receptor beta chains derived from one specimen sequenced in a study of OX40 agonist ivuxolimab in advanced cancers. The data were produced by immunoSEQ multiplex PCR, yet TCRdb's version contains in-frame clones alone and is incomplete. Here the sample spans about 81,000 clones, approximately 90% being singletons. This sample comprised CD4+ or CD8+ T cells sorted from blood, obtained in a trial of the OX40 agonist ivuxolimab. All receptors come from an adult with an advanced solid tumor such as melanoma, head and neck, liver or kidney cancer.

The chain recombines TRBV28 with TRBJ1-2, with a possible D match to TRBD1 (6 bases). The V gene's germline CDR1 is MDHEN and CDR2 SYDVKM. Trimming removed 6 bases from V and 4 bases from J, with 30 bases in between. The CDR3 spans 19 residues. The CDR3 region is CASSLIGFTGRAGFYGYTF. The CDR3 nucleotides are TGTGCCAGCAGCCTTATAGGGTTCACAGGGAGAGCCGGGTTCTATGGCTACACCTTC.

The genes are TRBV18 and TRBJ2-7; TRBD1 aligns across 10 bases. Germline V gene data show CDR1 as KGHSH and CDR2 as LQKENI. Unmatched junction bases numbered 2, after V lost 3 bases and J lost 3 bases. The CDR3 covers 14 residues. The CDR3 reads CASSPGTGDYEQYF. As DNA, the CDR3 is TGTGCCAGCTCACCGGGGACAGGGGACTACGAGCAGTACTTC.

As regards this clone: No conserved phenylalanine or tryptophan ends this CDR3, so it is likely a read error. CDR3 sequence (DNA): TGTGCCAGCAGTGGGACCATTAATTCACCCCTCCACCTT. Amino acids: CASSGTINSPLHL. The chain joins TRBV2 to TRBJ1-6; unclear D gene. Trimming left V 4 bases short and J 6 bases short, with 7 bases between. The length of the CDR3 is 13 residues. Germline CDR1 reads SNHLY; CDR2 reads FYNNEI.

V and J are TRBV6-6 and TRBJ1-2; the D gene is possibly TRBD1 (6 bases). V was clipped by 4 bases and J by 8 bases, with 20 bases between them. The CDR3 consists of 15 residues. The germline CDR1 and CDR2 sequences are MNHNY and SVGAGI (reference sequence). CDR3 residues: CASSSQVNRVDGYTF. The CDR3 DNA reads TGTGCCAGCAGTTCCCAAGTGAACAGGGTGGACGGCTACACCTTC.

This clone was detected once. The chain is built from TRBV5-1 and TRBJ2-7; 9 bases map to TRBD1. The CDR3 is made up of 15 amino acids. Trimming took 5 bases from V and 5 from J; bases not matched to a gene: 11. Germline V gives CDR1 SGHRS, CDR2 YFSETQ. The CDR3 spells CASSLRTGDIDEQYF. The CDR3 nucleotides read TGCGCCAGCAGTTTACGGACAGGGGATATCGACGAGCAGTACTTC.

CDR3 region: CASSVEDRSYGYTF. CDR3 in DNA: TGTGCCAGCAGCGTAGAGGACAGGAGCTATGGCTACACCTTC. The J gene is TRBJ1-2, the V gene TRBV9; TRBD1 matches at 7 bases. This CDR3 contains 14 residues. J gave up 4 bases and V 0 bases, and 3 bases lay outside the gene matches. Germline values: CDR1 SGDLS, CDR2 YYNGEE.

This rearrangement joins TRBV5-1 to TRBJ1-1; the match to TRBD1 covers 7 bases. Trimming cost V 0 bases and J 0 bases; bases outside gene matches: 2. The CDR3 is 15 amino acids. Germline CDR1 is SGHRS and CDR2 is YFSETQ. The CDR3 reads CASSLVQGLNTEAFF. Written as DNA, the CDR3 is TGCGCCAGCAGCTTGGTACAGGGGTTGAACACTGAAGCTTTCTTT.

The V gene is TRBV5-8, the J gene TRBJ2-5; D uncertain. The CDR3 runs 15 residues. Germline-derived CDR1 and CDR2 are SGHTS and YDEGEE. V lost 1 base, J lost 5 bases, and 15 bases lay in between. The CDR3 DNA follows: TGTGCCAGCAGCTTGACTGGCCTAGGGTCTGAGACCCAGTACTTC. Its protein product is CASSLTGLGSETQYF.

The rearrangement joins TRBV6-5 to TRBJ1-3; possibly TRBD1 for D (5 bases). Germline CDR1 is MNHEY and CDR2 is SVGAGI. The CDR3 extends over 15 amino acids. V lost 0 bases to trimming and J lost 5 bases, with 11 bases between them. The CDR3 region is CASSYSRDDRNTIYF. DNA for the CDR3: TGTGCCAGCAGTTACTCTCGGGACGACCGAAACACCATATATTTT.

This chain connects TRBV5-6 to TRBJ2-2; tentative D call: TRBD1 (5 bases). Germline lookup yields CDR1 SGHDT and CDR2 YYEEEE. This CDR3 spans 14 amino acids. The V end was cut by 6 bases, the J end by 1 base, with 10 bases between. The CDR3 DNA sequence: TGTGCCAGCACGGCACAGGTGAACACCGGGGAGCTGTTTTTT. This codes for CASTAQVNTGELFF.

This clone appeared a few times. The chain uses TRBV2 and TRBJ1-5; D is unresolved. CDR3 length: 13 amino acids. The V end was cut by 6 bases, the J end by 7 bases, with 13 bases between. Germline V lookup: CDR1 SNHLY, CDR2 FYNNEI. In DNA, the CDR3 is TGTGCCAGCAGGGAGGAGGGTAACCAGCCCCAGCATTTT. Translation gives CASREEGNQPQHF.

This chain joins TRBV6-1 and TRBJ1-5; weak D call: TRBD1 (5 bases). With 0 bases removed from V and 5 bases from J, the gap between germline ends came to 11 bases. The CDR3 loop spans 15 amino acids. Germline CDR1 MNHNS, CDR2 SASEGT. The CDR3 bases are TGTGCCAGCAGTGAAGCAGGGGCGTACTATCAGCCCCAGCATTTT. This gives the protein CASSEAGAYYQPQHF.

J is TRBJ1-5 and V is TRBV7-9; a weak D match, TRBD1 (5 bases). This CDR3 is 13 amino acids long. V lost 1 base and J lost 5, with 6 bases in between. Per germline, CDR1 SEHNR and CDR2 FQNEAQ (reference sequence). The CDR3 sequence: CASSLVGDQPQHF. The CDR3 coding sequence is TGTGCCAGCAGCTTAGTAGGGGATCAGCCCCAGCATTTT.

The chain employs TRBV11-2 and TRBJ2-7; D perhaps matches TRBD2 (5 bases). The CDR3 is 14 amino acids. V was cut by 0 bases and J by 3 bases, with 9 bases left in between. Looked up from germline, CDR1 is SGHAT and CDR2 is FQNNGV. This chain's CDR3 is CASSLDYGVYEQYF. The CDR3 DNA is TGTGCCAGCAGCTTAGATTACGGGGTCTACGAGCAGTACTTC.

The chain's CDR3 is CASRKVGGGTDTQYF. The CDR3 coding sequence is TGTGCCAGTAGGAAAGTGGGGGGTGGCACAGATACGCAGTATTTT. V and J are TRBV19 and TRBJ2-3, with D maybe TRBD2 (6 bases). CDR1 and CDR2 (germline): LNHDA, SQIVND (reference sequence). CDR3 length equals 15 residues. Trimming left V 6 bases short and J 1 base short, with 14 bases between.

The J gene is TRBJ1-6, the V gene TRBV5-1; D ambiguous. This CDR3 is 20 amino acids long. CDR1 and CDR2 (germline): SGHRS, YFSETQ. V lost 0 bases and J 0 bases, leaving 19 bases between the germline ends. The DNA for the CDR3 is TGCGCCAGCAGCTTGGCCGCTGGGATCACTAGGAGCTCCTATAATTCACCCCTCCACTTT. It specifies CASSLAAGITRSSYNSPLHF.

This clone is a singleton in its sample. CDR3 coding DNA: TGTGCCAGCAGTTTAACAGGGGGCGGTGAGACCCAGTACTTC. Protein product: CASSLTGGGETQYF. The V call is TRBV27, the J call TRBJ2-5, with 9 bases matching TRBD1. The CDR3 is 14 amino acids. Germline values: CDR1 MNHEY, CDR2 SMNVEV (reference sequence). V shed 2 bases, J shed 5 bases, and the junction held 3 bases outside the gene matches.

The V call is TRBV5-1, the J call TRBJ2-1; D tentatively fits TRBD1 or TRBD2 (5 bases each). The CDR3 runs 13 residues. Germline values: CDR1 SGHRS, CDR2 YFSETQ. With 4 bases removed from V and 13 bases from J, the gap between germline ends came to 18 bases. DNA of the CDR3: TGCGCCAGCAGCATGAACTACGGGGCCCTACAGTTCTTC. It specifies CASSMNYGALQFF.

The genes are TRBV5-4 and TRBJ2-6; D is tentatively TRBD1 or TRBD2 (6 bases each). The CDR3 has 17 residues. The V and J ends lost 7 bases and 4 bases respectively, with 21 bases between them. Germline lookup yields CDR1 SGHNT and CDR2 YYREEE (reference sequence). The CDR3 region is CASAPGAAAGGANVLTF. In nucleotides, the CDR3 is TGTGCCAGCGCCCCGGGGGCCGCGGCAGGAGGGGCCAACGTCCTGACTTTC.

The chain has TRBV6-6 and TRBJ1-1; D uncertain. Germline V lookup: CDR1 MNHNY, CDR2 SVGAGI (reference sequence). The CDR3 extends over 14 amino acids. With 2 bases removed from V and 5 bases from J, the gap between germline ends came to 12 bases. The CDR3 region has the DNA TGTGCCAGCAGTTACCGGGCCGAGGGAACTGAAGCTTTCTTT. Translation: CASSYRAEGTEAFF.

This sequence joins TRBV5-6 and TRBJ1-2, with a weak D call TRBD1 (5 bases). The CDR3 is made up of 17 amino acids. The germline gives CDR1 SGHDT, CDR2 YYEEEE. Trimming removed 0 bases at V and 2 bases at J, with 17 bases between. CDR3 protein: CASSLGGSRTGNYGYTF. For the CDR3, the DNA is TGTGCCAGCAGCTTGGGGGGGTCTCGGACTGGAAACTATGGCTACACCTTC.

This chain joins TRBV7-3 and TRBJ2-3, with unresolved D. V was cut by 4 bases and J by 4 bases, with 9 bases left in between. Germline V gives CDR1 SGHTA, CDR2 FQGTGA. The CDR3 sequence is 13 residues long. CDR3 protein: CASSSRTADTQYF. DNA of the CDR3: TGTGCCAGCAGCTCCCGGACGGCAGATACGCAGTATTTT.

This chain connects TRBV6-5 to TRBJ2-7; D is possibly TRBD1 or TRBD2 (5 bases each). The V end was cut by 3 bases, the J end by 4 bases, with 13 bases between. Germline V gene lookup returns CDR1 MNHEY and CDR2 SVGAGI. This CDR3 is built from 14 residues. CDR3 nucleotides: TGTGCCAGCAGTTATTGGGGACCAGAGTACGAGCAGTACTTC. Translating it yields CASSYWGPEYEQYF.

The V call is TRBV5-6, the J call TRBJ1-1; TRBD1 aligns across 7 bases. Germline lookup yields CDR1 SGHDT and CDR2 YYEEEE. V gave up 4 bases and J gave up 3 bases; unmatched junction bases: 9. CDR3 length equals 15 residues. CDR3 protein: CASSPWDRSYTEAFF. The CDR3 region has the DNA TGTGCCAGCAGCCCCTGGGACAGAAGTTACACTGAAGCTTTCTTT.

J is TRBJ2-1 and V is TRBV2; the match to TRBD2 covers 7 bases. Unmatched junction bases numbered 13, after V lost 5 bases and J lost 9 bases. The CDR3 contains 15 residues. Germline V lookup: CDR1 SNHLY, CDR2 FYNNEI. The CDR3 DNA follows: TGTGCCAGCAGTACCGCTAGTGGGGGGGATCCTGAGCAGTTCTTC. Encoded protein: CASSTASGGDPEQFF.

The V and J genes are TRBV2 and TRBJ1-2; maybe TRBD1 (5 bases). Trimming cost V 5 bases and J 7 bases, with 17 bases left between them. The CDR3 has 14 residues. Per germline, CDR1 SNHLY and CDR2 FYNNEI. CDR3 protein: CASSLERGMSGYTF. The DNA for the CDR3 is TGTGCCAGCAGTTTGGAGAGGGGTATGAGTGGCTACACCTTC.